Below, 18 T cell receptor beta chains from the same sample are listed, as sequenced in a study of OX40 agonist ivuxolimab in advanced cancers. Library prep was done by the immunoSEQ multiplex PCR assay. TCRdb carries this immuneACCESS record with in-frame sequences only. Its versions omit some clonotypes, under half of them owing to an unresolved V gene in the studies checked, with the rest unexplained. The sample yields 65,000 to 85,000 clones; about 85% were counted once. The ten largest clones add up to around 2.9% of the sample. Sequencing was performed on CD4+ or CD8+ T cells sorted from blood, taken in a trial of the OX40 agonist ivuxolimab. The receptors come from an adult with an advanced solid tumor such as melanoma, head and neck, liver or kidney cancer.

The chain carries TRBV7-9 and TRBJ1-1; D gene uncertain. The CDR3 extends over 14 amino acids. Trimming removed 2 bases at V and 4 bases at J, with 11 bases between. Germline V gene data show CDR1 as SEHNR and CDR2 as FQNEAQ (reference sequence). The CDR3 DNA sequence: TGTGCCAGCAGCTTAACAAGTCAAAGCACTGAAGCTTTCTTT. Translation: CASSLTSQSTEAFF.

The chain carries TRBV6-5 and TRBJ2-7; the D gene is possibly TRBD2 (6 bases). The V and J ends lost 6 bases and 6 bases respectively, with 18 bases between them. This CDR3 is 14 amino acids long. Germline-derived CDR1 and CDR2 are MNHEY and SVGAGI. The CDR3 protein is CASRRGLAIGEQYF. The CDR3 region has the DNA TGTGCCAGCAGGAGAGGCCTAGCGATCGGCGAGCAGTACTTC.

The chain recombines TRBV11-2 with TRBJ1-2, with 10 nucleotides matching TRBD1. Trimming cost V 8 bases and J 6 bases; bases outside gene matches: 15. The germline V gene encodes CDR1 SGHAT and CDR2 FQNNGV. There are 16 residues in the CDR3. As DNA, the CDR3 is TGTGCCAGCTCTGACTTAAAGACAGGGGGCGTAAATGGCTACACCTTC. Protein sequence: CASSDLKTGGVNGYTF.

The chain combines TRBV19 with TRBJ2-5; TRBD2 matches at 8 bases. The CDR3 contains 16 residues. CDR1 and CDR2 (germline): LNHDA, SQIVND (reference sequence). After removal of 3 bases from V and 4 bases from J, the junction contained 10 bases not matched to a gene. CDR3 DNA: TGTGCCAGTAGTATTGTTGGCCCCCGGGGGGGAGAGACCCAGTACTTC. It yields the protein CASSIVGPRGGETQYF.

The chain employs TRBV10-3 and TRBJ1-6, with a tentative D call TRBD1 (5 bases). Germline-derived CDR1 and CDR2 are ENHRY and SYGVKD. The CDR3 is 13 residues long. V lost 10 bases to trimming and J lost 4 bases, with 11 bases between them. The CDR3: CATLSGYNSPLHF. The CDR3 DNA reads TGTGCCACCCTCTCAGGGTATAATTCACCCCTCCACTTT.

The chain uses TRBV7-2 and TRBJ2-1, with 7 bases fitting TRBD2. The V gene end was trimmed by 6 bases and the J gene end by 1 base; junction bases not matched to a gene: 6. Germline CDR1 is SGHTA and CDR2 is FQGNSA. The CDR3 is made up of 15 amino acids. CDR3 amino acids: CASRPSGVSYNEQFF. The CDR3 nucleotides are TGTGCCAGCAGGCCGAGCGGGGTGTCCTACAATGAGCAGTTCTTC. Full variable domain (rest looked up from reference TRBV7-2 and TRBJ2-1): GAGVSQSPSNKVTEKGKDVELRCDPISGHTALYWYRQSLGQGLEFLIYFQGNSAPDKSGLPSDRFSAERTGGSVSTLTIQRTQQEDSAVYLCASRPSGVSYNEQFFGPGTRLTVL.

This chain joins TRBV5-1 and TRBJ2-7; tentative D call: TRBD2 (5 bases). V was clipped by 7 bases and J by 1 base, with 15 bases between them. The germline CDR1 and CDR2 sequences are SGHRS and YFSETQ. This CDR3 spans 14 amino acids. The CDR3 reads CASARPGNSYEQYF. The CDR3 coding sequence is TGCGCCAGCGCCCGGCCGGGGAATTCCTACGAGCAGTACTTC.

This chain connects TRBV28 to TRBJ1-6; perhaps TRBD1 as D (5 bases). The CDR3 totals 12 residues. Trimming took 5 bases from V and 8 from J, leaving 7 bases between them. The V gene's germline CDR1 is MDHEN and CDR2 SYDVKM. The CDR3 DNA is TGTGCCAGCAGTCTGACAGATTCACCCCTCCACTTT. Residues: CASSLTDSPLHF. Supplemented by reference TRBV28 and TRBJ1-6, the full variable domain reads DVKVTQSSRYLVKRTGEKVFLECVQDMDHENMFWYRQDPGLGLRLIYFSYDVKMKEKGDIPEGYSVSREKKERFSLILESASTNQTSMYLCASSLTDSPLHFGNGTRLTVT.

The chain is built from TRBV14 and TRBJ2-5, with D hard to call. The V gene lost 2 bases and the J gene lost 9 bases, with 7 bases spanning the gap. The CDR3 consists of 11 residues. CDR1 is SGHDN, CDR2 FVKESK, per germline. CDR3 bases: TGTGCCAGCAGCCAATGGGGTGCCCAGTACTTC. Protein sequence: CASSQWGAQYF.

This CDR3 is CASSLLRGAETQYF. The CDR3 nucleotides are TGTGCCAGCAGCCTTTTGAGGGGGGCCGAGACCCAGTACTTC. The chain links TRBV5-4 to TRBJ2-5; D is perhaps TRBD1 or TRBD2 (6 bases each). V gave up 4 bases and J gave up 5 bases, with 15 bases separating them. Per germline, CDR1 SGHNT and CDR2 YYREEE (reference sequence). This CDR3 region has 14 residues. Complete variable domain (other parts from reference TRBV5-4 and TRBJ2-5): ETGVTQSPTHLIKTRGQQVTLRCSSQSGHNTVSWYQQALGQGPQFIFQYYREEENGRGNFPPRFSGLQFPNYSSELNVNALELDDSALYLCASSLLRGAETQYFGPGTRLLVL.

In nucleotides, the CDR3 is TGTGCCAGCAGCTTATGGGTCGGCCCGAGCACCGGGGAGCTGTTTTTT. Protein sequence: CASSLWVGPSTGELFF. The V gene is TRBV11-3, the J gene TRBJ2-2; D is unclear. The CDR3 sequence is 16 residues long. Germline V gene sequence: CDR1 SGHNT, CDR2 YENEEA. Trimming left V 2 bases short and J 4 bases short, with 14 bases between.

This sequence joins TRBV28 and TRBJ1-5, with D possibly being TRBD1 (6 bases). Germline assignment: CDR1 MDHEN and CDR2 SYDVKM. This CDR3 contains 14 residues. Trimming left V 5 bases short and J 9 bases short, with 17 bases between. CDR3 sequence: CASSEGRGILPQHF. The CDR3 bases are TGTGCCAGCAGTGAAGGGAGGGGGATTCTGCCCCAGCATTTT.

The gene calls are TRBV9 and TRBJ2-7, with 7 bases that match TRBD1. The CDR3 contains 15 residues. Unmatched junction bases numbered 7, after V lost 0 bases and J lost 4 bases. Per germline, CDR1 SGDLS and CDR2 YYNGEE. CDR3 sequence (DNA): TGTGCCAGCAGCGTAGAGCAGGGGGATAGGTACGAGCAGTACTTC. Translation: CASSVEQGDRYEQYF.

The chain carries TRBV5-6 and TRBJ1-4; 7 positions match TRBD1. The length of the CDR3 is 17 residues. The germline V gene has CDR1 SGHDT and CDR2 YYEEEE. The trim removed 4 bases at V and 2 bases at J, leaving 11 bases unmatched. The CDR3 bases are TGTGCCAGCAGCCCCCGGACAGGTCTACCGACTAATGAAAAACTGTTTTTT. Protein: CASSPRTGLPTNEKLFF.

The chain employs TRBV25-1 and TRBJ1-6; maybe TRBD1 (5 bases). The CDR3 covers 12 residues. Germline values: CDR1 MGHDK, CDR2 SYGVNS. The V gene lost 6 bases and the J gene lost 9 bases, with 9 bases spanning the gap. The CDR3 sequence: CASRWGVSPLHF. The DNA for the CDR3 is TGTGCCAGCAGATGGGGGGTTTCACCCCTCCACTTT.

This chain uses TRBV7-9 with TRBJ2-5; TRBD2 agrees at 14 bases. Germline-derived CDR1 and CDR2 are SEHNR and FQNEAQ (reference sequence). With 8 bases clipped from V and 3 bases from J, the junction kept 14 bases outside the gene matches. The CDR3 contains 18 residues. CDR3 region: CASQNRRGLAGVEETQYF. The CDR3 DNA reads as TGTGCCAGCCAAAACCGAAGGGGACTAGCGGGAGTCGAAGAGACCCAGTACTTC.

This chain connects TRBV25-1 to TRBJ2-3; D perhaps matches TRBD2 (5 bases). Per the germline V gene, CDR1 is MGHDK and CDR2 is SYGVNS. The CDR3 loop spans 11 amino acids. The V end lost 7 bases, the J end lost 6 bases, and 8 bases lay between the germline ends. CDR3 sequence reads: CASTRRDTQYF. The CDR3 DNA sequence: TGTGCCAGCACCCGGAGGGATACGCAGTATTTT.

This CDR3 reads CASIGQLSTDTQYF. As DNA, the CDR3 is TGTGCCAGTATCGGACAGCTCTCCACAGATACGCAGTATTTT. The J gene is TRBJ2-3, the V gene TRBV19; tentatively, D is TRBD1 (6 bases). The V and J ends lost 7 bases and 2 bases respectively, with 13 bases between them. Germline loops: CDR1 LNHDA, CDR2 SQIVND (reference sequence). The CDR3 totals 14 residues.